These 3 T cell receptor beta chains share one sample of origin, sequenced in a study of control samples from healthy donors and cancer patients. Profiling relied on immunoSEQ multiplex PCR, and the TCRdb table lists in-frame clones only, not all of them. Of 70,000 to 85,000 clones listed, roughly 89% are singletons. The sequenced sample consisted of blood. These receptor sequences come from a man between 50 and 59 years old in good health.

The CDR3 protein is CASSPQQAVTEAFF. CDR3 nucleotides: TGTGCCAGCAGTCCCCAACAGGCCGTCACTGAAGCTTTCTTT. J is TRBJ1-1 and V is TRBV7-2; possibly TRBD1 for D (5 bases). Germline lookup yields CDR1 SGHTA and CDR2 FQGNSA. V gave up 6 bases and J gave up 4 bases, with 15 bases separating them. CDR3 size: 14 residues.

The V gene is TRBV27, the J gene TRBJ1-4; no firm D call. V was shortened by 6 bases and J by 5 bases, with 13 bases between the two germline ends. The CDR3 is 14 amino acids. CDR1 and CDR2 (germline): MNHEY, SMNVEV (reference sequence). The CDR3: CASRGSTANEKLFF. Here the CDR3 DNA reads TGTGCCAGCAGGGGAAGTACAGCAAATGAAAAACTGTTTTTT.

The chain links TRBV3-1 (or the pseudogene TRBV3-2) to TRBJ1-6; D is unresolved. This CDR3 is 13 amino acids long. The germline V and J ends were trimmed by 3 bases and 3 bases, with 3 bases remaining between them. CDR1 LGHDT and CDR2 YNNKEL come from the germline V gene (reference sequence). CDR3 sequence: CASSQGYNSPLHF. In DNA form, the CDR3 reads TGTGCCAGCAGCCAGGGCTATAATTCACCCCTCCACTTT.